The T cell receptor beta chain under discussion was sequenced for a study of T-cell memory formation after mild COVID-19. V lost 6 bases, J lost 4 bases, and 8 bases stayed unmatched. This CDR3 has 14 amino acids. Per germline, CDR1 ENHRY and CDR2 SYGVKD. TCRdb reprocessed the 5' RACE reads via MiXCR and lists one record per CDR3 protein. In the table there are 470,000 or so distinct CDR3 sequences, 25% of which are singletons. The sample holds a few counts of this clonotype. Its antigen remains unknown. Findings of the study overall: Clones shrinking from day 15 to 85 showed even CD4/CD8 mixes; later expanders tilted CD4+. Researchers report contracting CD4+ clones mostly in CM and EM, with CD8+ clones in EMRA. Some responding clones appeared in pre-infection memory, suggesting cross-reactive memory joined.

The source of this sequence is an adult woman who had mild COVID-19 (a few samples of this study predate the infection). Cell type and time point are not known. The chain has TRBV10-3 and TRBJ2-7; 8 bases align to TRBD2. The sequenced sample was PBMCs or a T cell subset sorted from them (not recorded which). The CDR3 protein is CAIRGAGEIYEQYF. CDR3 in DNA: TGTGCCATCAGGGGAGCGGGGGAGATATACGAGCAGTACTTC.